A single sample is the source of the 25 T cell receptor beta chains below, sequenced in a study of neurological immune-mediated disorders. TCRdb re-derived calls from the 5' RACE reads in MiXCR, one entry per CDR3 protein. Of tens of thousands of distinct CDR3 sequences listed, 3.5% to 4.5% are singletons. The material sequenced was PBMCs. Receptors were obtained from a woman aged 45-60 years with multiple sclerosis.

This clonotype showed up many times. The chain joins TRBV12-3 or TRBV12-4 to TRBJ1-4; D is unresolved. V dropped 1 base and J dropped 10 bases, with 16 bases sitting between them. The CDR3 totals 15 residues. The CDR3 region is CASSLDGPPEGKLFF. As DNA, the CDR3 is TGTGCCAGCAGTTTAGACGGCCCCCCGGAAGGAAAACTGTTTTTT.

This clonotype was detected ten times or more. The CDR3 DNA follows: TGTGCCAGCAGCTTAGGGCTAGGCGAGACCCAGTACTTC. It specifies CASSLGLGETQYF. This chain joins TRBV7-3 and TRBJ2-5; D uncertain. This CDR3 spans 13 amino acids. Germline V lookup: CDR1 SGHTA, CDR2 FQGTGA. Trimming stripped 2 bases from V and 5 bases from J, with 9 bases between.

This clonotype was seen repeatedly, ten times or more. The genes are TRBV5-6 and TRBJ1-6, with a possible D match to TRBD1 (5 bases). The length of the CDR3 is 14 residues. In germline, CDR1 is SGHDT, CDR2 YYEEEE. V was cut by 5 bases and J by 8 bases, with 14 bases left in between. CDR3 residues: CASSFGTWDSPLHF. CDR3 in DNA: TGTGCCAGCAGTTTTGGGACCTGGGATTCACCCCTCCACTTT.

As regards this clonotype: A much larger clone is a single base away; this may be a read error. This chain joins TRBV29-1 and TRBJ1-6, with D possibly TRBD1 on 5 matching bases. V was cut by 4 bases and J by 10 bases, with 23 bases left in between. CDR1 and CDR2 (germline): SQVTM, ANQGSEA. The CDR3 covers 16 residues. The CDR3 nucleotides read TGCAGCGTTGGAGATAGCCAGGGCACGGGGGGGTCACCCCTCCACTTT. This sequence encodes CSVGDSQGTGGSPLHF. Full variable domain (missing parts from reference TRBV29-1 and TRBJ1-6): SAVISQKPSRDICQRGTSLTIQCQVDSQVTMMFWYRQQPGQSLTLIATANQGSEATYESGFVIDKFPISRPNLTFSTLTVSNMSPEDSSIYLCSVGDSQGTGGSPLHFGNGTRLTVT.

This clonotype appeared many times. The gene calls are TRBV7-2 and TRBJ2-2, with 7 nucleotides matching TRBD1. V dropped 2 bases and J dropped 0; count of bases not matched to a gene: 0. Germline lookup yields CDR1 SGHTA and CDR2 FQGNSA. CDR3 length equals 15 residues. This CDR3 reads CASSLRGPNTGELFF. CDR3 nucleotides: TGTGCCAGCAGCTTAAGGGGGCCGAACACCGGGGAGCTGTTTTTT.

The sample holds many counts of this clonotype. V is TRBV28 and J is TRBJ1-2; D possibly corresponds to TRBD1 (6 bases). CDR3 length equals 15 residues. With 7 bases removed from V and 2 bases from J, the gap between germline ends came to 17 bases. Germline CDR1 and CDR2: MDHEN and SYDVKM. CDR3 DNA: TGTGCCAGCACCTCTCGGGGGGCGCCAAACTATGGCTACACCTTC. Translating gives CASTSRGAPNYGYTF.

In this sample, this clonotype turned up many times. This chain uses TRBV10-3 with TRBJ2-1; 7 nucleotides align to TRBD1. The CDR3 has 15 amino acids. Trimming at V came to 5 bases and at J to 1 base, leaving 5 bases not matched to a gene. The germline gives CDR1 ENHRY, CDR2 SYGVKD. CDR3 region: CAISPDRASYNEQFF. The CDR3 DNA reads TGTGCCATCAGTCCCGACAGGGCTTCCTACAATGAGCAGTTCTTC.

This clonotype has at least ten counts. An end of the junction does not agree with germline; a read error may underlie this. V and J are TRBV7-2 and TRBJ1-6, with 9 nucleotides matching TRBD1. The germline V gene has CDR1 SGHTA and CDR2 FQGNSA. There are 16 residues in the CDR3. The CDR3 protein is CASSLFRTGEGSPLNF. The CDR3 DNA reads as TGTGCCAGCAGCTTATTTCGGACAGGGGAGGGTTCACCCCTCAACTTT.

In its sample, this clonotype was seen many times. V gene TRBV14 combines with J gene TRBJ1-1; D may be TRBD1 (5 bases). V shed 1 base and J shed 4 bases, with 7 bases lying between them. The length of the CDR3 is 13 residues. Germline CDR1 reads SGHDN; CDR2 reads FVKESK. The CDR3 sequence is CASSQGRGTEAFF. CDR3 DNA: TGTGCCAGCAGCCAAGGGAGGGGCACTGAAGCTTTCTTT.

In DNA, the CDR3 is TGTGCCAGCAGCCAGGGGAGGGTCGATGAGCAGTTCTTC. Translated, it gives CASSQGRVDEQFF. This chain connects TRBV7-3 to TRBJ2-1; a weak D match, TRBD2 (7 bases). CDR1 and CDR2 (germline): SGHTA, FQGTGA. The CDR3 runs to 13 residues. Trimming cost V 5 bases and J 8 bases, with 13 bases left between them.

This clonotype was seen a handful of times. The V call is TRBV7-2, the J call TRBJ2-2, with D hard to call. Germline V lookup: CDR1 SGHTA, CDR2 FQGNSA. This CDR3 is 14 amino acids long. V dropped 1 base and J dropped 3 bases, with 6 bases sitting between them. This CDR3 reads CASSLVHDTGELFF. DNA for the CDR3: TGTGCCAGCAGCTTAGTACATGACACCGGGGAGCTGTTTTTT.

J is TRBJ1-2 and V is TRBV7-9; D not resolved. Between the trimmed V and J ends, which lost 5 bases and 8 bases, there was a span of 18 bases. The CDR3 loop spans 14 amino acids. Germline V lookup: CDR1 SEHNR, CDR2 FQNEAQ (reference sequence). In DNA, the CDR3 is TGTGCCAGCAGCCACCTCTTCCGGGCCCCAGGCTACACCTTC. It specifies CASSHLFRAPGYTF.

This clonotype occurred many times. V and J are TRBV5-8 and TRBJ1-4, with D unclear. The CDR3 is made up of 12 amino acids. Germline V gene lookup returns CDR1 SGHTS and CDR2 YDEGEE. Trimming cost V 0 bases and J 12 bases, with 9 bases left between them. The CDR3 spells CASSLGTWQLFF. The CDR3 coding sequence is TGTGCCAGCAGCTTGGGAACGTGGCAACTGTTTTTT. Filled out from reference TRBV5-8 and TRBJ1-4, the complete variable domain reads EAGVTQSPTHLIKTRGQQATLRCSPISGHTSVYWYQQALGLGLQFLLWYDEGEERNRGNFPPRFSGRQFPNYSSELNVNALELEDSALYLCASSLGTWQLFFGSGTQLSVL.

At least ten counts were recorded for this clonotype. The rearrangement uses TRBV20-1 and TRBJ2-1, with no clear D. CDR3 length: 13 amino acids. Germline-derived CDR1 and CDR2 are DFQATT and SNEGSKA (reference sequence). The ends were cut back, 2 bases at V and 4 bases at J, with 9 bases in the middle. CDR3 protein: CSARSRAYNEQFF. The CDR3 nucleotides are TGCAGTGCTAGAAGCCGGGCTTACAATGAGCAGTTCTTC.

Ten or more counts support this clonotype. The chain employs TRBV5-1 and TRBJ1-6; 7 bases match TRBD1. Trimming took 3 bases from V and 8 from J; bases not matched to a gene: 8. Looked up from germline, CDR1 is SGHRS and CDR2 is YFSETQ. The CDR3 loop spans 15 amino acids. Written as DNA, the CDR3 is TGCGCCAGCAGCTCGACAGGGAATGCTCATTCACCCCTCCACTTT. It codes for CASSSTGNAHSPLHF.

This clonotype was detected many times. The chain employs TRBV24-1 and TRBJ1-2, with a tentative D call TRBD1 (6 bases). Trimming removed 0 bases at V and 5 bases at J, with 9 bases between. Germline CDR1 and CDR2: KGHDR and SFDVKD. CDR3 size: 14 residues. CDR3 region: CATSDLEGGYGYTF. CDR3 in DNA: TGTGCCACCAGTGATTTGGAGGGGGGGTATGGCTACACCTTC.

In this sample, this clonotype turned up many times. V usage is TRBV4-3 and J usage is TRBJ2-7, with 7 bases lining up with TRBD2. With V trimmed by 0 bases and J by 2 bases, 10 bases remained unmatched. This CDR3 has 17 amino acids. Germline-derived CDR1 and CDR2 are LGHNA and YSLEER. This chain's CDR3 is CASSQESKLAPTYEQYF. In DNA form, the CDR3 reads TGCGCCAGCAGCCAAGAGTCGAAACTAGCGCCAACCTACGAGCAGTACTTC.

This clonotype was observed at least ten times. The chain recombines TRBV20-1 with TRBJ1-2; 8 nucleotides agree with TRBD1. This CDR3 has 11 amino acids. Germline assignment: CDR1 DFQATT and CDR2 SNEGSKA (reference sequence). Trimming cost V 6 bases and J 4 bases; bases outside gene matches: 1. CDR3: CSAQGAYGYTF. The CDR3 coding sequence is TGCAGTGCCCAGGGGGCCTATGGCTACACCTTC.

This clonotype was seen at least ten times. J is TRBJ2-7 and V is TRBV12-3 or TRBV12-4; 7 nucleotides agree with TRBD1. The V gene end was trimmed by 5 bases and the J gene end by 2 bases; junction bases not matched to a gene: 12. CDR3 length: 16 residues. CDR3 sequence (DNA): TGTGCCAGCAGTGCGCACAGGGGAAGCTCTACCTACGAGCAGTACTTC. This gives the protein CASSAHRGSSTYEQYF.

This clonotype was detected many times. The V and J genes are TRBV29-1 and TRBJ2-1; TRBD1 matches 7 bases. This CDR3 is built from 12 residues. V was clipped by 4 bases and J by 4 bases; unmatched bases: 1. Looked up from germline, CDR1 is SQVTM and CDR2 is ANQGSEA. The CDR3 reads CSVGDRYNEQFF. For the CDR3, the DNA is TGCAGCGTTGGGGACAGATACAATGAGCAGTTCTTC.

Ten or more counts support this clonotype. This rearrangement joins TRBV27 to TRBJ1-2; possible D gene TRBD1, 5 bases. The CDR3 loop spans 15 amino acids. The germline CDR1 and CDR2 sequences are MNHEY and SMNVEV (reference sequence). The V end lost 5 bases, the J end lost 4 bases, and 17 bases lay between the germline ends. The CDR3 sequence: CASSPSGWGVYGYTF. As DNA, the CDR3 is TGTGCCAGCAGTCCGAGCGGATGGGGGGTCTATGGCTACACCTTC.

This clonotype was counted at least ten times. The gene calls are TRBV7-3 and TRBJ2-7, with a weak D call TRBD1 (5 bases). The CDR3 is made up of 17 amino acids. Germline V gives CDR1 SGHTA, CDR2 FQGTGA. V was cut by 5 bases and J by 4 bases, with 24 bases left in between. The CDR3 region has the DNA TGTGCCAGCAGCCTAAACCCCCCTGGCCAGGGTAAATACGAGCAGTACTTC. It is translated as CASSLNPPGQGKYEQYF.

The table lists this clonotype with many counts. The chain is built from TRBV15 and TRBJ1-5; D possibly corresponds to TRBD1 (5 bases). V gave up 0 bases and J gave up 3 bases, with 9 bases separating them. Per the germline V gene, CDR1 is LNHNV and CDR2 is YYDKDF (reference sequence). This CDR3 region has 15 residues. The CDR3 region has the DNA TGTGCCACCAGCAGAGATGGGGGACTCAATCAGCCCCAGCATTTT. Protein sequence: CATSRDGGLNQPQHF.

This clonotype was seen many times. The chain links TRBV2 to TRBJ2-7, with D tentatively TRBD2 (5 bases). Germline V gene sequence: CDR1 SNHLY, CDR2 FYNNEI. Trimming removed 6 bases at V and 3 bases at J, with 9 bases between. The CDR3 length is 12 residues. CDR3 coding DNA: TGTGCCAGCAGCACGGACTTCTACGAGCAGTACTTC. Protein product: CASSTDFYEQYF.

There are many counts of this clonotype. The CDR3 region has the DNA TGTGCCAGCAGCTCTCCGGGACAGGGGACGAACACTGAAGCTTTCTTT. Encoded protein: CASSSPGQGTNTEAFF. The V gene is TRBV7-9, the J gene TRBJ1-1; 10 positions match TRBD1. The length of the CDR3 is 16 residues. With 4 bases clipped from V and 1 base from J, the junction kept 6 bases outside the gene matches. Germline assignment: CDR1 SEHNR and CDR2 FQNEAQ (reference sequence).